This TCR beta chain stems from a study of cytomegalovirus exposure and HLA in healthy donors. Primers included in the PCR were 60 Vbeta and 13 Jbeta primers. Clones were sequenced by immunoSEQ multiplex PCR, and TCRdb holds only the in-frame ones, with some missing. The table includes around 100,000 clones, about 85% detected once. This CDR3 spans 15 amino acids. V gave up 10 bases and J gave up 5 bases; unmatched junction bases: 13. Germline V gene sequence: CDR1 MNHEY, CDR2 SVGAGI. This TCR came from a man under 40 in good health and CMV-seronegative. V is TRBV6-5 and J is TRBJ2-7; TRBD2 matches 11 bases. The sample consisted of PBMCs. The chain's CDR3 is CATSGSGRAFDEQYF. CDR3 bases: TGTGCCACCTCGGGTAGCGGGAGGGCCTTTGACGAGCAGTACTTC.